This TCR beta chain originates from a study of shared clonotypes between healthy human individuals. Assay: immunoSEQ multiplex PCR; the TCRdb copy retains only in-frame clones and omits some. The sample contains 2,500,000 or so clones, 92% of which appear only once. The CDR3 length is 12 residues. Trimming took off 4 bases at V and 6 bases at J, with 7 bases between the two ends. Germline V CDR1 and CDR2: MDHEN, SYDVKM. J is TRBJ1-5 and V is TRBV28; D ambiguous. The clonotype originates from a man younger than 35 in good health. Some clones in this sample may be carry-over from other donors' samples. The sample taken for sequencing was naive CD4+ T cells from PBMCs. Subset of the sample: CD45RA+ positively selected. CDR3 DNA sequence: TGTGCCAGCAGTTCGCCGAGTCAGCCCCAGCATTTT. This encodes CASSSPSQPQHF. The full variable domain, rest sourced from reference TRBV28 and TRBJ1-5, is DVKVTQSSRYLVKRTGEKVFLECVQDMDHENMFWYRQDPGLGLRLIYFSYDVKMKEKGDIPEGYSVSREKKERFSLILESASTNQTSMYLCASSSPSQPQHFGDGTRLSIL.